This T cell receptor beta chain originates from a study of T cells expressing NK-cell markers. Broader study findings: In a group of about six donors, dominant NKG2C+ clonotypes represented about 1.0-7.5% of CD8+ T cells.

TCRdb reanalyzed the 5' RACE reads, giving one entry per CDR3 protein sequence and no DNA. The sample totals under 600,000 distinct CDR3 sequences; its top ten clones hold roughly 1.4%. Turning to this clonotype: What it binds is not known.

The germline V gene encodes CDR1 DFQATT and CDR2 SNEGSKA (reference sequence). This CDR3 is 13 amino acids long. The receptor was derived from a woman aged 45 to 65 in good health. The rearrangement joins TRBV20-1 to TRBJ2-7; TCRdb's D call of TRBD1 is untestable without DNA. Material for sequencing was blood T cells: a sorted CD56 or NKG2C T cell subset, CD4+ or CD8+ T cells, or bulk PBMC T cells (not recorded which). The CDR3 loop is CSARRRGVYEQYF.